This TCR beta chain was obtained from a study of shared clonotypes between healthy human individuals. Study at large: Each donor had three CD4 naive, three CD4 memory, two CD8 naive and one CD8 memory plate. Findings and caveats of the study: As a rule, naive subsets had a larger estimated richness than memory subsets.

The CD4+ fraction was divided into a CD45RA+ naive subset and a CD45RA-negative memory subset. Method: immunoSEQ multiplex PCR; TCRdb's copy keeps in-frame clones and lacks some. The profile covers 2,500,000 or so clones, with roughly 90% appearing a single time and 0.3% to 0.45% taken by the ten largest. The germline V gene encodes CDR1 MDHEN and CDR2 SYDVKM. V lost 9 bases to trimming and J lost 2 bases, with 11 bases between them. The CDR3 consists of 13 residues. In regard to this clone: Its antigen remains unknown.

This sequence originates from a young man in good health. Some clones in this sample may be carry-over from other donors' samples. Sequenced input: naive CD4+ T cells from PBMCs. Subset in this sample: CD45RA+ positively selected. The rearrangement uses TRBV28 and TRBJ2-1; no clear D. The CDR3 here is CASCEQTYNEQFF. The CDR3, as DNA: TGTGCCAGTTGCGAGCAGACCTACAATGAGCAGTTCTTC.